Included here is one TCR beta chain sequence, with context. Its antigen is unknown. The CDR3 consists of 15 residues. Germline values: CDR1 MDHEN, CDR2 SYDVKM. V gave up 6 bases and J gave up 0 bases, with 15 bases separating them. Profiled with immunoSEQ multiplex PCR; TCRdb holds only in-frame clones, not every one. This table holds some 2,100,000 clones, approximately 96% found once. This sample is drawn from a study of shared clonotypes between healthy human individuals. As for the study in general: Contributing individuals were two females and a few males aged 18 to 49. Study-wide findings and caveats: Estimated richness values were generally larger in naive subsets than in memory subsets. What rarefaction showed was incomplete sorted-subset sequencing despite large depth.

The sample was naive CD4+ T cells sorted from blood. As to subset: CD45RA+ positively selected. The sequence was collected from a young man in good health. This chain connects TRBV28 to TRBJ2-7; perhaps TRBD1 as D (5 bases). As DNA, the CDR3 is TGTGCCAGCAGCCTAAGGGCAGGGAACTCCTACGAGCAGTACTTC. Amino acids: CASSLRAGNSYEQYF.